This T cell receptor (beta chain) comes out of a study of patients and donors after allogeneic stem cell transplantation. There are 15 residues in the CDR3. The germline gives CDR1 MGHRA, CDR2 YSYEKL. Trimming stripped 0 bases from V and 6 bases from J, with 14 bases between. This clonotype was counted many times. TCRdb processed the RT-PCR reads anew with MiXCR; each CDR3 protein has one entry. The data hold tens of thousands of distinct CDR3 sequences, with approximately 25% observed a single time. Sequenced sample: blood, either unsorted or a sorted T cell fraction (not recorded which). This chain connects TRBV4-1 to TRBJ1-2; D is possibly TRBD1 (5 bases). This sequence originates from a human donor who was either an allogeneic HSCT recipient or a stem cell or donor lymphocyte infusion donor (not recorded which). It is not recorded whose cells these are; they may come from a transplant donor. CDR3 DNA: TGCGCCAGCAGCCAAGATAACCGGGGCCTACATGGCTACACCTTC. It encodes CASSQDNRGLHGYTF.